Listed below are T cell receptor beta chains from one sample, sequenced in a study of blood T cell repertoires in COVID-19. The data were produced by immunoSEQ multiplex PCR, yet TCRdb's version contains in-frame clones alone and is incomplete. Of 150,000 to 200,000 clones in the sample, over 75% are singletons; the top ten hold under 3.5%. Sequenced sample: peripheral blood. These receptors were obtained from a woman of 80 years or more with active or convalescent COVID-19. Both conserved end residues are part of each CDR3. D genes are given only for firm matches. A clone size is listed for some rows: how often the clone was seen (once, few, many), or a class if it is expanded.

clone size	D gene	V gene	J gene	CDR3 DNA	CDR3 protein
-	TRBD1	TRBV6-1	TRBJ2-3	TGTGCCAGCAGTGCCCTGGGGACAGGGGGCACAGATACGCAGTATTTT	CASSALGTGGTDTQYF
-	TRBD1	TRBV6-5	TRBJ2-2	TGTGCCAGGCCGACAGGGGCTAACACCGGGGAGCTGTTTTTT	CARPTGANTGELFF
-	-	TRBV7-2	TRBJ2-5	TGTGCCAGCAGCTCCCTGGGGGGGGCTATCCAAGAGACCCAGTACTTC	CASSSLGGAIQETQYF
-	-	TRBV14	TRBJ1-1	TGTGCCAGCAGCAAGGGGGGGGCCCGGGGAGCTTTCTTT	CASSKGGARGAFF
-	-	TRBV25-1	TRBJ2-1	TGTGCCAGCAGTGATATTTTAGGACGGGGGATTTACAATGAGCAGTTCTTC	CASSDILGRGIYNEQFF
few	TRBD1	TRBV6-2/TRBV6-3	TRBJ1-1	TGTGCCAGCAGTTACTCGGGTGCAGGGGGCGCCGGGGGTGCTTTCTTT	CASSYSGAGGAGGAFF
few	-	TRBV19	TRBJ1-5	TGTGCCAGTAACAGGTTTTTGCAGCCCCAGCATTTT	CASNRFLQPQHF
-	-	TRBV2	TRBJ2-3	TGTGCCAGCAGTGAAGCCCCTAGGGGTCGGAATACGCAGTATTTT	CASSEAPRGRNTQYF
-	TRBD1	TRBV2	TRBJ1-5	TGTGCCAGCAGGGCTGGACAGGAGAATCAGCCCCAGCATTTT	CASRAGQENQPQHF
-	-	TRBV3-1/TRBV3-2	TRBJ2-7	TGTGCCAGCAGCCAAGTAGGGGGTGCCGAGCAGTACTTC	CASSQVGGAEQYF
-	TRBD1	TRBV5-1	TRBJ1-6	TGCGCCAGCAGCTTACAAGGTGACAGGGGGCATTCACCCCTCCACTTT	CASSLQGDRGHSPLHF
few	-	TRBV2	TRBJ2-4	TGTGCCAGCAGTGTCGTCAGGGAAAACATTCAGTACTTC	CASSVVRENIQYF
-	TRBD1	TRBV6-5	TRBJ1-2	TGTGCCAGCAGCGTTACAGGGGATGGAGGCTACACCTTC	CASSVTGDGGYTF
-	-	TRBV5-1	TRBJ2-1	TGCGCCAGCAGCTCCGGCGGAGGGGGCGCCCCTATTGAGAATGAGCAGTTCTTC	CASSSGGGGAPIENEQFF
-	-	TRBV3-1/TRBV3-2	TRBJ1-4	TGTGCCAGCAGCGAGATTTCCTCCGGGACAAAGGCCCACGAAAAACTGTTTTTT	CASSEISSGTKAHEKLFF
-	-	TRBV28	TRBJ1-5	TGTGCCAGCAGCCGTCCTAGACAGGCCGCTAATCAGCCCCAGCATTTT	CASSRPRQAANQPQHF
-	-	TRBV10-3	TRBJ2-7	TGTGCCATCAGTGCTAGTCGCGAGCAGTACTTC	CAISASREQYF
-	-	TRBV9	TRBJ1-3	TGTGCCAGCACCAGGGGAGCCAGCTCTGGAAACACCATATATTTT	CASTRGASSGNTIYF
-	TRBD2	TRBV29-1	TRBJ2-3	TGCAGCGTTGAAGGCCTAGCGGGGAGCACAGATACGCAGTATTTT	CSVEGLAGSTDTQYF
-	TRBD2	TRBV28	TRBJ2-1	TGTGCCAGCCTAGCCACTAGCGGGCGAAGCTCCTACAATGAGCAGTTCTTC	CASLATSGRSSYNEQFF
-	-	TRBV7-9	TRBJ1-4	TGTGCCAGCAGCTCGGACAGAGTTAGGGAAAAACTGTTTTTT	CASSSDRVREKLFF
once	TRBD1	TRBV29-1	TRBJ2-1	TGCAGCGTTGAGGGCTCGATCCATCCGGGACAGGGGGCTTCCTACAATGAGCAGTTCTTC	CSVEGSIHPGQGASYNEQFF
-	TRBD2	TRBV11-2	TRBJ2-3	TGTGCCAGCAGCTCGCGGGGGGGCAGGACAGATACGCAGTATTTT	CASSSRGGRTDTQYF
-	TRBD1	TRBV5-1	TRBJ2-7	TGCGCCAGCAGCAAAGGGGACAGGGGAGGATACGAGCAGTACTTC	CASSKGDRGGYEQYF
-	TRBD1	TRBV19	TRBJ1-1	TGTGCCAGTAGGGACAGGGTAATGAGGACTGAAGCTTTCTTT	CASRDRVMRTEAFF
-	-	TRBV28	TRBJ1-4	TGTGCCAGCAGTCCCCCAGTATCTAATGAAAAACTGTTTTTT	CASSPPVSNEKLFF
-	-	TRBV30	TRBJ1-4	TGTGCCTGGAGCCGTGGGCAGGGCAGCGAAAAACTGTTTTTT	CAWSRGQGSEKLFF
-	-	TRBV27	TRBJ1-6	TGTGCCAGCAGTTTATCGGCAGGGTATAATTCACCCCTCCACTTT	CASSLSAGYNSPLHF
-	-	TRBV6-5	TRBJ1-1	TGTGCCAGCAGTAGCGGATTGAACACTGAAGCTTTCTTT	CASSSGLNTEAFF
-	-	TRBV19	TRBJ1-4	TGTGCCAGTAGTGACGGAGACAGATCAGCGAAAAAACTGTTTTTT	CASSDGDRSAKKLFF
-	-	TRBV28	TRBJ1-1	TGTGCCAGCAGTTTACATTTTCAGATGAACACTGAAGCTTTCTTT	CASSLHFQMNTEAFF
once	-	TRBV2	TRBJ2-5	TGTGCCAGCAGTAGAGGGGGAGAAGAGACCCAGTACTTC	CASSRGGEETQYF
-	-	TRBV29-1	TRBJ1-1	TGCAGCGTTGAAGGGAGGACTGAAGCTTTCTTT	CSVEGRTEAFF
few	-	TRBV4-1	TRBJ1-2	TGCGCCAGCAGCCAAGGTTCTCTTAGGGGGATAGGCTATGGCTACACCTTC	CASSQGSLRGIGYGYTF
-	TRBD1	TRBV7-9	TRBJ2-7	TGTGCCAGCAGCTCATCCGTTTGGGACAGGGTGTTTGGGCAGTACTTC	CASSSSVWDRVFGQYF
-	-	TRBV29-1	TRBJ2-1	TGCAGTCAAAGGACAGATAGCAGGTACAATGAGCAGTTCTTC	CSQRTDSRYNEQFF
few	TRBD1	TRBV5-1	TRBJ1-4	TGCGCCAGCAGCGTGACAGGGTCGGATAAAACTAATGAAAAACTGTTTTTT	CASSVTGSDKTNEKLFF
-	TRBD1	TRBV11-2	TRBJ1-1	TGTGCCAGCAGCGCGACGGGACAGGGTAACACTGAAGCTTTCTTT	CASSATGQGNTEAFF
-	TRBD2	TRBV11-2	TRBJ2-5	TGTGCCAGCAGCTTAGCTAGCGGGGGATACGGGGAGACCCAGTACTTC	CASSLASGGYGETQYF
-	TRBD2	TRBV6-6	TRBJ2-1	TGTGCCAGCAGTTACACCACTAGCGGGGGCGGCAATGAGCAGTTCTTC	CASSYTTSGGGNEQFF
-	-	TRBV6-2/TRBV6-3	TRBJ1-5	TGTGCCAGCAGCTCCCTCAGGGGCCTGGATCAGCCCCAGCATTTT	CASSSLRGLDQPQHF
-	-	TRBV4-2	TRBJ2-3	TGTGCCAGCAGCCTAGACAAGGGGAGGGGGGGCCGCACAGATACGCAGTATTTT	CASSLDKGRGGRTDTQYF
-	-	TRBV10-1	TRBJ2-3	TGCGCCAGCAGTAGGACAAACCCCGGCCCAGATACGCAGTATTTT	CASSRTNPGPDTQYF
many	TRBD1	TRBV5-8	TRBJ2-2	TGTGCCAGCAGCTTAGGGACAGAAGTTCAAACCGGGGAGCTGTTTTTT	CASSLGTEVQTGELFF
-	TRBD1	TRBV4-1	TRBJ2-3	TGCGCCAGCAGCCAAGCCCCGGGACAGGGAGCTCGTACGCAGTATTTT	CASSQAPGQGARTQYF